Presented here are 9 T cell receptor beta chains from one specimen sequenced in a study of response to subunit inactivated influenza vaccine (dated by TCRdb to the late 2010s). Libraries were constructed by RT-PCR. The sequencer was an Illumina HiSeq 2500. TCRdb reprocessed the public reads (quality trimming at Q25 with fastp, clone calling with MiXCR) and kept in-frame beta chains. All rows with the same CDR3 protein become a single entry with the most common DNA and genes. This sample lists about 800,000 distinct CDR3 sequences; over 20% were detected once. The ten largest clones add up to roughly a tenth of the sample. The sequencing here drew on PBMCs from blood, taken 5 days after vaccination. The receptors come from a man aged 45-60 years who received an inactivated influenza vaccine. Donor details come from another sample of the same person, matched by shared clones.

CDR3 in amino acids: CATALGSETQYF. The CDR3 nucleotides read TGTGCCACCGCGCTGGGATCAGAGACCCAGTACTTC. The rearrangement uses TRBV5-6 and TRBJ2-5; D not resolved. Germline V CDR1 and CDR2: SGHDT, YYEEEE. This CDR3 contains 12 residues. Trimming shortened V by 9 bases and J by 4 bases, and 13 bases separated the two germline ends.

The chain combines TRBV27 with TRBJ2-1; no definite D call. This CDR3 is built from 14 residues. V lost 7 bases to trimming and J lost 7 bases, with 17 bases between them. Germline assignment: CDR1 MNHEY and CDR2 SMNVEV (reference sequence). This CDR3 reads CASNPLVRPNEQFF. The CDR3 DNA reads TGTGCCAGCAACCCGCTCGTAAGGCCAAATGAGCAGTTCTTC.

This clonotype was detected a few times. This chain joins TRBV5-1 and TRBJ2-5; D perhaps matches TRBD1 (5 bases). The CDR3 contains 14 residues. The germline V gene encodes CDR1 SGHRS and CDR2 YFSETQ. V was clipped by 3 bases and J by 7 bases, with 16 bases between them. The CDR3 region is CASSSNQGGGTQYF. CDR3 in DNA: TGCGCCAGCAGCTCGAACCAGGGCGGTGGGACCCAGTACTTC.

This chain links TRBV5-3 with TRBJ1-6; TRBD1 agrees at 7 bases. TRBV5-3 falls under the ORF class, with uncertain function. This CDR3 has 16 residues. After removal of 8 bases from V and 5 bases from J, the junction contained 13 bases not matched to a gene. The CDR3 DNA is TGTGCCAGCAGTATGATGGGGACAGCCAATAATTCACCCCTCCACTTT. It translates to CASSMMGTANNSPLHF.

This clonotype was seen ten or more times. V and J are TRBV9 and TRBJ2-1, with D uncertain. This CDR3 is built from 13 residues. V was cut by 0 bases and J by 4 bases, with 5 bases left in between. Germline lookup yields CDR1 SGDLS and CDR2 YYNGEE. The CDR3: CASSVEWYNEQFF. For the CDR3, the DNA is TGTGCCAGCAGCGTAGAGTGGTACAATGAGCAGTTCTTC.

The chain uses TRBV7-9 and TRBJ1-2; no clear D. From germline, CDR1 is SEHNR and CDR2 FQNEAQ (reference sequence). V was clipped by 2 bases and J by 4 bases, with 8 bases between them. The CDR3 contains 13 residues. The CDR3 spells CASSLSGLYGYTF. The DNA of the CDR3 is TGTGCCAGCAGCTTAAGTGGGCTCTATGGCTACACCTTC.

The rearrangement links TRBV20-1 to TRBJ1-1; perhaps TRBD1 as D (6 bases). Germline V gene sequence: CDR1 DFQATT, CDR2 SNEGSKA (reference sequence). The CDR3 loop spans 14 amino acids. Here the CDR3 reads CRGTKQGWNTEAFF. The CDR3 coding sequence is TGCAGAGGAACTAAACAGGGATGGAACACTGAAGCTTTCTTT.

The V call is TRBV20-1, the J call TRBJ1-5, with D possibly being TRBD1 (5 bases). The V end was cut by 2 bases, the J end by 0 bases, with 14 bases between. Germline V gene data show CDR1 as DFQATT and CDR2 as SNEGSKA (reference sequence). The CDR3 is 16 residues long. DNA of the CDR3: TGCAGTGCTAGAAAGGGGACCTCATATAGCAATCAGCCCCAGCATTTT. It codes for CSARKGTSYSNQPQHF.

A few counts support this clonotype. V usage is TRBV12-3 or TRBV12-4 and J usage is TRBJ2-7; 8 nucleotides align to TRBD1. With 4 bases clipped from V and 6 bases from J, the junction kept 5 bases outside the gene matches. CDR3 length: 13 residues. The CDR3 sequence is CASSSGQGAEQYF. In nucleotides, the CDR3 is TGTGCCAGCAGTTCAGGACAGGGTGCCGAGCAGTACTTC.